This T cell receptor (beta chain) was recovered during a study of blood T cell repertoires in COVID-19. In the study overall: In each case, the material was cDNA or gDNA derived from T cells, B-cell-depleted T cells, or PBMCs.

Method: immunoSEQ multiplex PCR; TCRdb's copy keeps in-frame clones and lacks some. Of roughly 100,000 clones in the sample, about 89% are singletons; the top ten hold more than 14%. Germline V lookup: CDR1 MGHRA, CDR2 YSYEKL. The CDR3 is 14 amino acids. Specimen: peripheral blood. This TCR derives from a man aged 50-60 years with acute or convalescent COVID-19. The V gene is TRBV4-1, the J gene TRBJ2-7, with a possible D match to TRBD2 (6 bases). The J call may not be correct, given that the DNA end is closer to TRBJ2-1. This chain's CDR3 is CASSPREAYNEQFF. CDR3 coding DNA: TGCGCCAGCAGCCCGCGGGAAGCTTACAATGAGCAGTTCTTC.